A single sample is the source of the 32 T cell receptor beta chains below, sequenced in a study of post-analysis software for immune sequencing data (dated by TCRdb to about 2015). The paper as a whole reports these results and caveats: Patients showed significantly higher frequencies than controls for 4 or 5 TRBV segments, among them TRBV5-6, TRBV5-1 and TRBV20-1.

The library was prepared using PCR. Sequencer: Illumina HiSeq 2500. To reduce PCR and sequencing biases, unique molecular identifiers were incorporated into the TCR beta cDNA libraries. TCRdb applied fastp at Q25 and MiXCR to the public reads, then kept only in-frame beta chains. Each CDR3 protein gets just one entry, which takes the most common genes and DNA from the rows behind it. The sample profile shows approximately 630,000 distinct CDR3 sequences; 59% of them were found once. Together, the top ten hold about 10% of the sample. For these receptors, no antigen is known. The material sequenced was blood. The receptors originated from a girl aged 2 to 9 with multiple sclerosis.

For this clonotype: One end of the junction does not line up with germline, which may come from a read error. The chain combines TRBV10-3 with TRBJ2-2, with D possibly being TRBD1 or TRBD2 (5 bases each). The germline CDR1 and CDR2 sequences are ENHRY and SYGVKD. The CDR3 runs to 13 residues. CDR3 in amino acids: CAIGTENTGERFF. DNA for the CDR3: TGTGCCATCGGGACGGAGAACACCGGGGAGCGGTTTTTT.

This clonotype was detected a few times. The V and J genes are TRBV29-1 and TRBJ2-1; 9 bases match TRBD1. This CDR3 spans 15 amino acids. V shed 6 bases, J shed 8 bases, and the junction held 14 bases outside the gene matches. Germline CDR1 SQVTM, CDR2 ANQGSEA. The CDR3: CSVPGGTGMTDEQFF. The CDR3, as DNA: TGCAGCGTGCCCGGCGGGACAGGGATGACCGATGAGCAGTTCTTC.

The J gene is TRBJ2-7, the V gene TRBV7-9; D is possibly TRBD1 (5 bases). Germline-derived CDR1 and CDR2 are SEHNR and FQNEAQ (reference sequence). V lost 5 bases, J lost 7 bases, and 12 bases lay in between. CDR3 length equals 12 residues. CDR3 DNA sequence: TGTGCCAGCAGCACGCAGGGTTGGGAGCAGTACTTC. Amino acids: CASSTQGWEQYF.

The chain has TRBV25-1 and TRBJ2-5, with a tentative D call TRBD1 (5 bases). The germline gives CDR1 MGHDK, CDR2 SYGVNS. The length of the CDR3 is 14 residues. Trimming took 6 bases from V and 5 from J, leaving 16 bases between them. The CDR3 loop reads CASSQTGDWETQYF. The DNA of the CDR3 is TGTGCCAGCAGCCAAACAGGAGACTGGGAGACCCAGTACTTC.

This clonotype appeared a few times. This sequence joins TRBV5-6 and TRBJ2-1, with TRBD2 as a possible D gene (5 bases). The V gene's germline CDR1 is SGHDT and CDR2 YYEEEE. The CDR3 is 15 amino acids. Trimming left V 1 base short and J 2 bases short, with 10 bases between. The CDR3 spells CASSLSRRPYNEQFF. The CDR3 region has the DNA TGTGCCAGCAGCTTGAGTAGGAGGCCCTACAATGAGCAGTTCTTC.

In DNA, the CDR3 is TGTGCCAGCGCCCGGGGCGGGAGAATCGCCTACGAGCAGTACTTC. Encoded protein: CASARGGRIAYEQYF. V and J are TRBV21-1 and TRBJ2-7; the table's TRBD2 call for D was not verified on the DNA. TRBV21-1 has pseudogene status. The CDR3 has 15 residues.

The rearrangement joins TRBV13 to TRBJ2-3; D remains ambiguous. Per the germline V gene, CDR1 is PRHDT and CDR2 is FYEKMQ (reference sequence). V gave up 3 bases and J gave up 2 bases, with 9 bases separating them. This CDR3 contains 14 residues. As DNA, the CDR3 is TGTGCCAGCAGCTTTGGCCAGCACACAGATACGCAGTATTTT. This sequence encodes CASSFGQHTDTQYF.

The chain is built from TRBV6-5 and TRBJ2-1; maybe TRBD2 (5 bases). This CDR3 region has 15 residues. V was pared by 0 bases and J by 5 bases, with 11 bases between. Germline CDR1 is MNHEY and CDR2 is SVGAGI. The CDR3: CASSYSTGIDNEQFF. The CDR3 nucleotides read TGTGCCAGCAGTTACTCGACGGGGATAGACAATGAGCAGTTCTTC.

The V and J genes are TRBV7-2 and TRBJ2-5, with D perhaps TRBD1 or TRBD2 (6 bases each). CDR1 SGHTA and CDR2 FQGNSA come from the germline V gene. Trimming left V 2 bases short and J 2 bases short, with 12 bases between. There are 15 residues in the CDR3. CDR3 protein: CASSLRRGGQETQYF. The CDR3 DNA reads as TGTGCCAGCAGCTTAAGGAGAGGGGGGCAAGAGACCCAGTACTTC.

The chain uses TRBV3-1 and TRBJ2-5; D gene ambiguous. Trimming took off 3 bases at V and 2 bases at J, with 7 bases between the two ends. This CDR3 comprises 13 residues. Germline V gene sequence: CDR1 LGHDT, CDR2 YNNKEL (reference sequence). CDR3: CASSHSFQETQYF. The CDR3 DNA is TGTGCCAGCAGCCACAGTTTTCAAGAGACCCAGTACTTC.

This rearrangement joins TRBV5-1 to TRBJ2-2; maybe TRBD2 (6 bases). Trimming shortened V by 5 bases and J by 4 bases, and 15 bases separated the two germline ends. The germline gives CDR1 SGHRS, CDR2 YFSETQ. The CDR3 loop spans 15 amino acids. CDR3 DNA: TGCGCCAGCAGAGAATGGGAGGCGGGCACCGGGGAGCTGTTTTTT. Its protein is CASREWEAGTGELFF.

The chain links TRBV12-3 or TRBV12-4 to TRBJ2-3; D is perhaps TRBD1 or TRBD2 (5 bases each). The CDR3 extends over 15 amino acids. V lost 3 bases to trimming and J lost 3 bases, with 13 bases between them. The CDR3 loop is CASSLWGRLTDTQYF. The CDR3 bases are TGTGCCAGCAGTTTGTGGGGACGCTTAACAGATACGCAGTATTTT.

This clonotype appeared a few times. J is TRBJ1-6 and V is TRBV20-1, with a tentative D call TRBD1 (6 bases). The germline gives CDR1 DFQATT, CDR2 SNEGSKA (reference sequence). The CDR3 extends over 15 amino acids. With 6 bases removed from V and 10 bases from J, the gap between germline ends came to 22 bases. CDR3 DNA sequence: TGCAGTGCGCTACAGGACAGCGGGCGCCACTCACCCCTCCACTTT. This encodes CSALQDSGRHSPLHF.

The chain uses TRBV10-3 and TRBJ2-1; D remains unclear. V gave up 0 bases and J gave up 7 bases, with 19 bases separating them. This CDR3 is built from 17 residues. The germline gives CDR1 ENHRY, CDR2 SYGVKD. CDR3 DNA sequence: TGTGCCATCAGTGAGTCGATCCAGCTAGTGGGCTATAATGAGCAGTTCTTC. Protein product: CAISESIQLVGYNEQFF.

The rearrangement links TRBV5-1 to TRBJ2-2; 9 bases map to TRBD2. The CDR3 contains 16 residues. CDR1 and CDR2 from the germline V gene are SGHRS and YFSETQ. J gave up 5 bases and V 0 bases, and 5 bases lay outside the gene matches. CDR3 sequence reads: CASSLEPSGATGELFF. CDR3 bases: TGCGCCAGCAGCTTGGAGCCTAGCGGGGCGACCGGGGAGCTGTTTTTT.

CDR3 protein: CASSETILNTQYF. The CDR3 DNA reads as TGTGCCAGCAGTGAAACTATTCTAAATACGCAGTATTTT. The V gene is TRBV2, the J gene TRBJ2-3; D not certain. Trimming stripped 2 bases from V and 7 bases from J, with 10 bases between. Looked up from germline, CDR1 is SNHLY and CDR2 is FYNNEI. The CDR3 covers 13 residues.

This clonotype was seen more than once but under ten times. The CDR3 loop is CAISPGQDSYEQYF. CDR3 DNA sequence: TGTGCCATCAGTCCGGGACAGGACTCCTACGAGCAGTACTTC. The gene calls are TRBV10-3 and TRBJ2-7, with 8 bases lining up with TRBD1. Per the germline V gene, CDR1 is ENHRY and CDR2 is SYGVKD. The CDR3 length is 14 residues. The ends lost 5 bases at V and 0 bases at J; junction bases unmatched: 3.

This clonotype occurred once. The chain uses TRBV6-2 or TRBV6-3 and TRBJ2-7; TRBD2 might be the D (6 bases). The CDR3 is 13 amino acids. Trimming took 7 bases from V and 3 from J, leaving 13 bases between them. Per the germline V gene, CDR1 is MNHEY and CDR2 is SVGEGT. The CDR3 loop reads CASTDAGSYEQYF. The DNA for the CDR3 is TGTGCCAGCACCGACGCCGGGAGCTACGAGCAGTACTTC.

The chain recombines TRBV11-2 with TRBJ2-3; D might be TRBD2 (7 bases). From germline, CDR1 is SGHAT and CDR2 FQNNGV. CDR3 size: 16 residues. The V end was cut by 5 bases, the J end by 0 bases, with 15 bases between. CDR3 region: CASSRGGRTSTDTQYF. Written as DNA, the CDR3 is TGTGCCAGCAGCCGCGGGGGCAGAACTAGCACAGATACGCAGTATTTT.

The rearrangement links TRBV25-1 to TRBJ2-5; D is undetermined. This CDR3 is 13 amino acids long. Germline assignment: CDR1 MGHDK and CDR2 SYGVNS. V lost 4 bases to trimming and J lost 5 bases, with 11 bases between them. The chain's CDR3 is CASSGDGVETQYF. The CDR3 DNA reads TGTGCCAGCAGTGGGGATGGCGTGGAGACCCAGTACTTC.

The chain uses TRBV24-1 and TRBJ2-1; 11 nucleotides agree with TRBD2. The V gene end was trimmed by 3 bases and the J gene end by 6 bases; junction bases not matched to a gene: 9. CDR1 and CDR2 (germline): KGHDR, SFDVKD. The CDR3 is made up of 17 amino acids. In DNA, the CDR3 is TGTGCCACCAGTGATGGACTAGCGGGCGTCCTAGGCAATGAGCAGTTCTTC. As protein: CATSDGLAGVLGNEQFF.

This clonotype has just a few counts. The chain has TRBV12-3 or TRBV12-4 and TRBJ2-1; TRBD2 agrees at 8 bases. The V gene end was trimmed by 6 bases and the J gene end by 5 bases; junction bases not matched to a gene: 6. The CDR3 spans 14 residues. The CDR3, as DNA: TGTGCCAGCAGCGGCGGGGGGTATAACAATGAGCAGTTCTTC. It translates to CASSGGGYNNEQFF.

V is TRBV11-2 and J is TRBJ2-1; D uncertain. Germline V gene data show CDR1 as SGHAT and CDR2 as FQNNGV. Trimming shortened V by 2 bases and J by 5 bases, and 13 bases separated the two germline ends. This CDR3 has 15 amino acids. CDR3 region: CASSLPFTGHNEQFF. The DNA for the CDR3 is TGTGCCAGCAGCTTACCCTTCACCGGACACAATGAGCAGTTCTTC.

In its sample, this clonotype was seen a few times. V and J are TRBV7-9 and TRBJ2-1; 7 positions agree with TRBD2. The CDR3 spans 16 residues. Germline assignment: CDR1 SEHNR and CDR2 FQNEAQ (reference sequence). The V segment lost 7 bases and the J segment 3 bases; nucleotides outside the gene matches: 12. The CDR3 DNA sequence: TGTGCCAGCACCCTAGACGGCGGGACTATCTACAATGAGCAGTTCTTC. It is translated as CASTLDGGTIYNEQFF.

This chain joins TRBV4-1 and TRBJ1-2, with a tentative D call TRBD1 (5 bases). The CDR3 extends over 16 amino acids. V dropped 0 bases and J dropped 3 bases, with 14 bases sitting between them. Germline V gene lookup returns CDR1 MGHRA and CDR2 YSYEKL. The CDR3: CASSQEPWGEDYGYTF. The CDR3 DNA reads as TGCGCCAGCAGCCAAGAACCCTGGGGGGAAGACTATGGCTACACCTTC.

This clonotype appeared once. The V and J genes are TRBV4-3 and TRBJ2-1, with a weak D call TRBD2 (5 bases). V was shortened by 4 bases and J by 3 bases, with 10 bases between the two germline ends. Germline CDR1 is LGHNA and CDR2 is YSLEER. The CDR3 has 14 amino acids. The CDR3 protein is CASSRETRYNEQFF. The CDR3 DNA is TGCGCCAGCAGCCGGGAGACTCGCTACAATGAGCAGTTCTTC.

The genes are TRBV5-1 and TRBJ2-1, with D perhaps TRBD2 (5 bases). Trimming cost V 0 bases and J 0 bases, with 10 bases left between them. CDR1 is SGHRS and CDR2 is YFSETQ in the germline V gene. This CDR3 has 16 residues. The CDR3 nucleotides are TGCGCCAGCAGCTTGGCCCCGGGGAGCTCCTACAATGAGCAGTTCTTC. This codes for CASSLAPGSSYNEQFF.

This clonotype has just a few counts. The CDR3 region has the DNA TGTGCTAGTGGTCTTGTGGTTGCCGGGACTACACAAATCTATGGAATTTCCTACACCTTC. As protein: CASGLVVAGTTQIYGISYTF. The chain links TRBV12-5 to TRBJ1-2; maybe TRBD1 (5 bases). The CDR3 totals 20 residues. Trimming cost V 5 bases and J 10 bases, with 38 bases left between them. Germline V gives CDR1 LGHNT, CDR2 FRNRAP.

Comment on this clonotype: This could be a read error, since a much larger clone is one nucleotide away. The CDR3 spells CASSWGLAGGTDTQYF. CDR3 sequence (DNA): TGCGCCAGCAGCTGGGGACTAGCGGGGGGCACAGATACGCAGTATTTT. The V and J genes are TRBV5-1 and TRBJ2-3, with 14 bases matching TRBD2. This CDR3 has 16 residues. Germline V lookup: CDR1 SGHRS, CDR2 YFSETQ. V trimming: 3 bases; J trimming: 1 base; junction bases outside the gene matches: 1.

The CDR3 spells CASSEDNEQYF. In DNA, the CDR3 is TGTGCCAGCAGTGAAGACAACGAGCAGTACTTC. V and J are TRBV6-1 and TRBJ2-4; D remains ambiguous. The end of the DNA is better explained by TRBJ2-7, so the J call may be wrong. Germline CDR1 MNHNS, CDR2 SASEGT. This CDR3 is built from 11 residues.

A remark on this clonotype: Relative to the germline gene, one junction end is altered; a read error may explain this. The chain has TRBV6-5 and TRBJ2-3; TRBD2 matches at 14 bases. The CDR3 is 16 amino acids. The germline gives CDR1 MNHEY, CDR2 SVGAGI. CDR3 region: CANSFGLAGGTDTQYF. DNA of the CDR3: TGTGCCAACAGTTTCGGACTAGCGGGAGGTACAGATACGCAGTATTTT.

This clonotype was seen more than once but under ten times. This chain connects TRBV13 to TRBJ2-1; 7 nucleotides agree with TRBD1. The germline V gene has CDR1 PRHDT and CDR2 FYEKMQ (reference sequence). The length of the CDR3 is 16 residues. The J segment lost 4 bases and the V segment lost 5 bases, leaving 11 bases of the junction unmatched. The CDR3 DNA reads TGTGCCAGCAGCGATACAGGGGTGAGACAATACAATGAGCAGTTCTTC. This sequence encodes CASSDTGVRQYNEQFF.